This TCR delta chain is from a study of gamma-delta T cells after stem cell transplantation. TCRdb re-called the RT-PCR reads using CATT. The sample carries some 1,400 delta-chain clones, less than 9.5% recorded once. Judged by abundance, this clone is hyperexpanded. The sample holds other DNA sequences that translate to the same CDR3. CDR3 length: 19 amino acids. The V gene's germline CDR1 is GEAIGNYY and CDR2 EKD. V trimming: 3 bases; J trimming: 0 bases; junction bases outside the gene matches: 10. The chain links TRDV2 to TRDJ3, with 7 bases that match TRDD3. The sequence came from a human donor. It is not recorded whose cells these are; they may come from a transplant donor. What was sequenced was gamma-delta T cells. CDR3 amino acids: CACDHTGDLSSWDTRQMFF. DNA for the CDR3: TGTGCCTGTGACCATACTGGGGACCTTAGCTCCTGGGACACCCGACAGATGTTTTTC.